This entry is about one T cell receptor (beta chain). Its target is unknown. This sample was taken from a study of T cell clones after liver transplantation. Study details: Samples came from ITN030ST, which attempted immunosuppression withdrawal within 2 years of liver transplantation.

Only in-frame clones appear in the TCRdb table, and some are missing; sequencing was by immunoSEQ multiplex PCR. The sample holds more than 95,000 clones, 75% to 90% seen once. Study conclusions and caveats: Graft donor-reactive T cells may have migrated into the graft rather than being deleted.

The sample consisted of CD4+ T cells from blood, taken before liver transplant. This clonotype was obtained from a human donor who received a liver transplant.

DNA of the CDR3: TGTGCCAGTAGTACCGCGGGGCAGGGCAGTCGCTACGAGCAGTACTTC. It encodes CASSTAGQGSRYEQYF. This rearrangement joins TRBV19 to TRBJ2-7; maybe TRBD2 (6 bases). CDR1 and CDR2 from the germline V gene are LNHDA and SQIVND (reference sequence). Trimming pared 4 bases from V and 3 bases from J, leaving 19 bases between. This CDR3 region has 16 residues.